The clone carrying this T cell receptor (beta chain) was seen ten or more times. The data are from a study of T-cell reconstitution after alpha-beta-depleted transplantation in children. The CDR3 sequence is 16 residues long. Germline values: CDR1 SGHVS, CDR2 FNYEAQ. V was pared by 1 base and J by 0 bases, with 1 base of the junction left unmatched. TCRbeta library construction was performed incorporating unique molecular identifiers. TCRdb analysed the PCR reads with MiXCR anew, one entry per CDR3 protein. The sample has 200,000 to 250,000 distinct CDR3 sequences, 9.7% seen once. Sequences were derived from PBMCs from the stem cell graft donor, sampled from the stem cell graft. The J gene is TRBJ1-5, the V gene TRBV7-6; TRBD1 matches 9 bases. This receptor was identified in a human donor who donated a stem cell graft to a child with SCID. The CDR3: CASSLGTGASNQPQHF. DNA for the CDR3: TGTGCCAGCAGCTTAGGGACAGGGGCTAGCAATCAGCCCCAGCATTTT.